This T cell receptor (beta chain) was sequenced in a study of shared clonotypes between healthy human individuals. On this clone itself: What it recognizes is unknown.

Each subset's genomic DNA was split evenly across several immunoSEQ plates. A roughly 200 ng quantity of DNA, some 30,000 T cell genomes, went into the sorted-subset replicate PCRs. The repertoire was sequenced with immunoSEQ multiplex PCR; TCRdb's copy has only in-frame clones and lacks some. The sample lists 2 million to 3 million clones, 93% seen once, with 0.36% in the top ten. In germline, CDR1 is SQVTM, CDR2 ANQGSEA. Germline trimming cut 6 bases from V and 1 base from J; bases unmatched to any gene: 25. The CDR3 is 20 amino acids. Study outcomes and limitations: Among donors, sharing of clonotypes was expected to be affected by sequencing depth. Clonotypes shared by all four sorted-subset donors had higher generation probabilities than non-shared clonotypes.

The sequenced sample was naive CD4+ T cells from PBMCs. The subset was: CD45RA+ positively selected. The V and J genes are TRBV29-1 and TRBJ1-1, with 8 bases identical to TRBD1. This TCR came from a man between 18 and 35 years old in good health. Some clones in this sample may be carry-over from other donors' samples. The CDR3 region is CSVETQSQTGERVWNTEAFF. The CDR3 region has the DNA TGCAGCGTCGAAACCCAGTCCCAGACAGGGGAAAGGGTGTGGAACACTGAAGCTTTCTTT.